This T cell receptor (beta chain) was identified during a study of T cells after posttransplantation cyclophosphamide. Busulfan-fludarabine conditioning, marrow transplant, and cyclophosphamide on days +3 and +4 were administered. This CDR3 region has 12 residues. Trimming removed 4 bases from V and 5 bases from J, with 4 bases in between. The germline CDR1 and CDR2 sequences are SGDLS and YYNGEE. The repertoire was sequenced with immunoSEQ multiplex PCR; TCRdb's copy has only in-frame clones and lacks some. The table records tens of thousands of clones, less than 90% of them present only once. Study results and limitations: Donor CD8+ memory clones often dominated recipient blood repertoires at later times.

In the case of this clone: The antigen remains unidentified.

V usage is TRBV9 and J usage is TRBJ1-6; no definite D call. Sequencing used PBMCs, obtained after allogeneic stem cell transplant with posttransplant cyclophosphamide. This receptor was identified in a female patient in her 30s who received an allogeneic stem cell transplant from an unrelated donor, was CMV-positive, and had no GVHD. Some T cells may originate from the graft donor. The CDR3 loop reads CASSPNNSPLHF. The CDR3 coding sequence is TGTGCCAGCAGCCCTAATAATTCACCCCTCCACTTT.